The 15 T cell receptor beta chains given below trace back to one sample, sequenced in a study of prognosis after radiotherapy for stage I lung cancer (dated by TCRdb to 2020 to 2023). Sequencing instrument: Illumina HiSeq 3000. Two rounds of multiplex PCR were performed to amplify the TCR beta CDR3 region from genomic DNA. The first PCR round used primers specific to each TRBV and TRBJ gene, and the primer sequences were filed in Chinese patent CN105087789A. TCRdb reprocessed the public reads (quality trimming at Q25 with fastp, clone calling with MiXCR) and kept in-frame beta chains. Rows are combined by CDR3 protein, so each entry shows the most common genes and DNA. For this sample the table gives around 30,000 distinct CDR3 sequences, of which around a third were detected only once. 27% of the sample goes to the ten largest clones. The sequenced sample was PBMCs, obtained before or after stereotactic body radiation therapy (not recorded which). The receptors originated from a donor aged 50 or older with non-small cell lung cancer.

The sample holds a few counts of this clonotype. The chain combines TRBV19 with TRBJ2-1; the match to TRBD1 covers 7 bases. The V segment lost 3 bases and the J segment 8 bases; nucleotides outside the gene matches: 10. The germline V gene has CDR1 LNHDA and CDR2 SQIVND (reference sequence). CDR3 length equals 15 residues. In DNA, the CDR3 is TGTGCCAGTAGTATGACAGGGCCCCGGGCATATGAGCAGTTCTTC. Translation: CASSMTGPRAYEQFF.

This clonotype was detected only a few times. This sequence joins TRBV6-9 and TRBJ1-6; maybe TRBD1 (5 bases). V dropped 3 bases and J dropped 0 bases, with 12 bases sitting between them. From germline, CDR1 is MNHGY and CDR2 SVAAGI. This CDR3 has 17 amino acids. Written as DNA, the CDR3 is TGTGCCAGCAGTTACGCAGAAGGGGACTCCTATAATTCACCCCTCCACTTT. It specifies CASSYAEGDSYNSPLHF.

This chain links TRBV7-9 with TRBJ1-3; D possibly corresponds to TRBD1 (5 bases). Trimming stripped 6 bases from V and 2 bases from J, with 14 bases between. The CDR3 runs to 15 residues. From germline, CDR1 is SEHNR and CDR2 FQNEAQ (reference sequence). The DNA of the CDR3 is TGTGCCAGCAGTTCCGCCGGGACGACTGGAAACACCATATATTTT. Its translation is CASSSAGTTGNTIYF.

In this sample, this clonotype turned up many times. A much larger clone sits a single nucleotide away, making a read error possible. J is TRBJ2-7 and V is TRBV11-2; D is ambiguous. The CDR3 is made up of 13 amino acids. Per the germline V gene, CDR1 is SGHAT and CDR2 is FQNNGV. CDR3 nucleotide sequence: TGTGCCAGCAGCTTAAGTAGGACCTACGAGCAGCACTTC. It translates to CASSLSRTYEQHF. Looking up the rest from reference TRBV11-2 and TRBJ2-7 gives the full variable domain: EAGVAQSPRYKIIEKRQSVAFWCNPISGHATLYWYQQILGQGPKLLIQFQNNGVVDDSQLPKDRFSAERLKGVDSTLKIQPAKLEDSAVYLCASSLSRTYEQHFGPGTRLTVT.

V is TRBV15 and J is TRBJ1-2; tentative D call: TRBD1 (5 bases). CDR1 and CDR2 from the germline V gene are LNHNV and YYDKDF (reference sequence). The CDR3 is made up of 15 amino acids. V lost 0 bases and J lost 8, with 16 bases in between. CDR3 nucleotide sequence: TGTGCCACCAGCAGAGATCTGATTGGAACAGGCGGCTACACCTTC. Translated: CATSRDLIGTGGYTF. The variable domain in full, completed from reference TRBV15 and TRBJ1-2, reads DAMVIQNPRYQVTQFGKPVTLSCSQTLNHNVMYWYQQKSSQAPKLLFHYYDKDFNNEADTPDNFQSRRPNTSFCFLDIRSPGLGDTAMYLCATSRDLIGTGGYTFGSGTRLTVV.

The rearrangement joins TRBV20-1 to TRBJ1-2, with a possible D match to TRBD1 (5 bases). CDR1 is DFQATT, CDR2 SNEGSKA, per germline (reference sequence). This CDR3 has 16 residues. Trimming pared 5 bases from V and 0 bases from J, leaving 19 bases between. The CDR3 DNA reads as TGCAGTGCTGGACGATCAGGGAAGCGATCTAACTATGGCTACACCTTC. Translation: CSAGRSGKRSNYGYTF.

This rearrangement joins TRBV7-2 to TRBJ2-7; 7 nucleotides match TRBD1. Germline V gene data show CDR1 as SGHTA and CDR2 as FQGNSA. The CDR3 covers 14 residues. J was trimmed by 3 bases and V by 1 base; bases with no gene match: 3. This CDR3 is CASSLGQGDYEQYF. Written as DNA, the CDR3 is TGTGCCAGCAGCTTAGGTCAGGGGGACTACGAGCAGTACTTC.

As concerns this clonotype: This likely stems from a read error, as it lies one base from a far larger clone. The conserved phenylalanine or tryptophan is not found at the CDR3 terminus, so this likely reflects a read error. V usage is TRBV6-4 and J usage is TRBJ2-7, with 11 bases lining up with TRBD1. The CDR3 extends over 15 amino acids. V lost 7 bases and J lost 1; bases outside the gene matches: 6. Germline V gives CDR1 MRHNA, CDR2 SNTAGT. Here the CDR3 DNA reads TGTGCCAGCACGGGACAGGGGGATGGATCCTACGAGCAGTACTTA. As protein: CASTGQGDGSYEQYL.

Ten or more counts support this clonotype. The chain is built from TRBV11-2 and TRBJ1-1; D perhaps matches TRBD1 (6 bases). CDR1 and CDR2 from the germline V gene are SGHAT and FQNNGV. The CDR3 sequence is 15 residues long. Trimming removed 4 bases from V and 1 base from J, with 13 bases in between. This chain's CDR3 is CASSSGPDRNTEAFF. The CDR3 DNA reads TGTGCCAGCAGCTCTGGTCCGGACAGGAACACTGAAGCTTTCTTT.

This clonotype was picked up a small number of times. A far larger clone lies a single base away; this is likely a read error. This sequence joins TRBV7-2 and TRBJ2-7; D not resolved. The V gene's germline CDR1 is SGHTA and CDR2 FQGNSA. CDR3 length equals 14 residues. Here the CDR3 reads CANSLMWSPYEQYF. In DNA form, the CDR3 reads TGTGCCAACAGCCTTATGTGGTCCCCCTACGAGCAGTACTTC.

The J gene is TRBJ2-5, the V gene TRBV3-1; 8 bases fit TRBD1. In germline, CDR1 is LGHDT, CDR2 YNNKEL (reference sequence). V trimming: 4 bases; J trimming: 5 bases; junction bases outside the gene matches: 15. The CDR3 totals 17 residues. CDR3 sequence reads: CASSRRGRAGGLETQYF. The CDR3 DNA reads TGTGCCAGCAGCCGAAGAGGGCGGGCAGGGGGCTTGGAGACCCAGTACTTC.

About this clonotype: This likely came from a read error, as a far larger clone is one base away. The V and J genes are TRBV6-6 and TRBJ2-5; 11 bases fit TRBD2. V gave up 0 bases and J gave up 5 bases; unmatched junction bases: 8. In germline, CDR1 is MNHNY, CDR2 SVGAGI (reference sequence). The CDR3 consists of 17 residues. The CDR3, as DNA: TGTGCCAGCAGTTACTCGCTAGCGGGGGGCCTGGTCGAGACCCAGTACTTC. Its protein is CASSYSLAGGLVETQYF.

This clonotype was seen at least ten times. CDR3 region: CASSRRDLNYGYTF. CDR3 nucleotides: TGTGCCAGCAGCAGAAGGGACCTCAACTATGGCTACACCTTC. The chain employs TRBV7-9 and TRBJ1-2; TRBD1 might be the D (5 bases). V was trimmed by 5 bases and J by 2 bases, leaving 12 bases between them. Germline loops: CDR1 SEHNR, CDR2 FQNEAQ (reference sequence). The CDR3 has 14 residues.

There are many counts of this clonotype. The chain uses TRBV2 and TRBJ1-2; the D is unclear. CDR1 SNHLY and CDR2 FYNNEI come from the germline V gene. Trimming removed 0 bases at V and 0 bases at J, with 11 bases between. The CDR3 contains 16 residues. The CDR3 protein is CASSEALPSANYGYTF. As DNA, the CDR3 is TGTGCCAGCAGTGAAGCGCTTCCTTCAGCTAACTATGGCTACACCTTC.

This clonotype was recorded a few times. It may be a read error: a sequence one base away is much more abundant. This chain uses TRBV20-1 with TRBJ2-1, with D maybe TRBD1 (5 bases). The CDR3 totals 12 residues. Germline V CDR1 and CDR2: DFQATT, SNEGSKA (reference sequence). V was clipped by 8 bases and J by 8 bases, with 16 bases between them. This CDR3 is CSCGAGFDEQFF. The CDR3 bases are TGCAGTTGTGGCGCAGGGTTTGATGAGCAGTTCTTC.